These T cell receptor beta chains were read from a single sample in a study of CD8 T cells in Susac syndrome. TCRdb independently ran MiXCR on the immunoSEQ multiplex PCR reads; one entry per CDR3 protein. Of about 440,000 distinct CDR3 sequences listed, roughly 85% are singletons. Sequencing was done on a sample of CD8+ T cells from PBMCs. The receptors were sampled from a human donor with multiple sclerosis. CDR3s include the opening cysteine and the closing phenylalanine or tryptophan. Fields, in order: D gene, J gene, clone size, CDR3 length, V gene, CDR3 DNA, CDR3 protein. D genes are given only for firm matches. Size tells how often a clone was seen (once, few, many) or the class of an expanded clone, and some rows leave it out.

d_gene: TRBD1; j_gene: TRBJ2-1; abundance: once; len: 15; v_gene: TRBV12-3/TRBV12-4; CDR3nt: TGTGCCAGCAATTTAGCATCACAGGGGACCTATGAGCAGTTCTTC; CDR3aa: CASNLASQGTYEQFF
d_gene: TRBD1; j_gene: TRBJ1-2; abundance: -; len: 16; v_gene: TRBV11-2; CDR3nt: TGTGCCAGCAGCTTATGGTCTTCGGACAGGGACTATGGCTACACCTTC; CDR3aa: CASSLWSSDRDYGYTF
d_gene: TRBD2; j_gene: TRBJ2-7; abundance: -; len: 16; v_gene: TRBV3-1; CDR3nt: TGTGCCAGCAGCCAAGTGGGAGGACTAGCGGTTTACGAGCAGTACTTC; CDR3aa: CASSQVGGLAVYEQYF
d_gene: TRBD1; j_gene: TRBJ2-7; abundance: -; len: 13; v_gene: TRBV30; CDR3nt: TGTGCCTGGAGTGTAATGGGACAGTCCGAGCAGTACTTC; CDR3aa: CAWSVMGQSEQYF
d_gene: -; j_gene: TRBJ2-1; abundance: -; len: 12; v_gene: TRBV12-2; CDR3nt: TGTGCAAGTCGCTTCGCACGTAATGAGCAGTTCTTC; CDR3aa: CASRFARNEQFF
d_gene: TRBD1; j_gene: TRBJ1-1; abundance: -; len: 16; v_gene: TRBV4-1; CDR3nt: TGCGCCAGCAGCCTTAACCCTGACAGGGGGCCCACTGAAGCTTTCTTT; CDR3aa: CASSLNPDRGPTEAFF
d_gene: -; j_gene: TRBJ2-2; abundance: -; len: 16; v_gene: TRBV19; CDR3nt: TGTGCCAGTAGTTCCTGGCGGGAAATCGACACCGGGGAGCTGTTTTTT; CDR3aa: CASSSWREIDTGELFF
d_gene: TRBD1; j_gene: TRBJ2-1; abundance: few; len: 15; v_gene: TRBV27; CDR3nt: TGTGCCAGCAGTTTCCCAGGGACAGGGAAGAATGAGCAGTTCTTC; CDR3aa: CASSFPGTGKNEQFF
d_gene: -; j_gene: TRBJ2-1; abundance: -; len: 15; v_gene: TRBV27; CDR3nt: TGTGCCAGCAGTTACACAGGGGCCGGGGGCAATGAGCAGTTCTTC; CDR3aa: CASSYTGAGGNEQFF
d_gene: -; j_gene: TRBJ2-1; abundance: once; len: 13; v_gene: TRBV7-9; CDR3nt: TGTGCCAGCAGCCGTACACCGAACCATGAGCAGTTCTTC; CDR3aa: CASSRTPNHEQFF
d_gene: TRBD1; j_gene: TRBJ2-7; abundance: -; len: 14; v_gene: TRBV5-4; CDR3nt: TGTGCCAGCAGCTTACGTGACAGGGGGGGCGAGCAGTACTTC; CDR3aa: CASSLRDRGGEQYF
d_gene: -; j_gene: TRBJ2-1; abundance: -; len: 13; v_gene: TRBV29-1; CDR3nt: TGCAGCGTTGGGATCCGGACAGACAATGAGCAGTTCTTC; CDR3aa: CSVGIRTDNEQFF
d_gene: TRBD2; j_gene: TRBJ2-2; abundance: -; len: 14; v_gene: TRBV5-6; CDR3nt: TGTGCCAGCAGCTTGGAACTAGCGTTCGGGGAGCTGTTTTTT; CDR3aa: CASSLELAFGELFF
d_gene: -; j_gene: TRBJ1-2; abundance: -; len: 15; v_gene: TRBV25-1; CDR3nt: TGTGCCAGCAGTGAATCGCAGGTACCAAACTATGGCTACACCTTC; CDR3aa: CASSESQVPNYGYTF
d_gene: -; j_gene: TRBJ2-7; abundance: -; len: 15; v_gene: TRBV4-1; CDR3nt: TGCGCCAGCAGCCAATCTTCGGACTACAACTACGAGCAGTACTTC; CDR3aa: CASSQSSDYNYEQYF
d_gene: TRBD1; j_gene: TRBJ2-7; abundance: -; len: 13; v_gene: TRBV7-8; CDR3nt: TGTGCCAGCAGCCCATGGGACAGGGACGAGCAGTACTTC; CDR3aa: CASSPWDRDEQYF
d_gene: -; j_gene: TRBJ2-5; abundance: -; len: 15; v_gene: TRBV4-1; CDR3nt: TGCGCCAGCAGCCAAGAGGGTTACGCGCAAGAGACCCAGTACTTC; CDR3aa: CASSQEGYAQETQYF
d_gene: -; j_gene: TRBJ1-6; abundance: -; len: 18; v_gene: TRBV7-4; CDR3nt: TGTGCCAGCAGCCCCCCAGGCCGGAAGAGCTCCTATAATTCACCCCTCCACTTT; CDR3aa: CASSPPGRKSSYNSPLHF
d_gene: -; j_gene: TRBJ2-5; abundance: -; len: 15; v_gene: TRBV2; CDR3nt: TGTGCCAGCAGTGAAGGGGGGCCCTTGGAAGAGACCCAGTACTTC; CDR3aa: CASSEGGPLEETQYF
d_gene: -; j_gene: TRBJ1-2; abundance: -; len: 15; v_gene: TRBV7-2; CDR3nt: TGTGCCAGCAGCACAGACCTTCAGGGATACTATGGCTACACCTTC; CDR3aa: CASSTDLQGYYGYTF
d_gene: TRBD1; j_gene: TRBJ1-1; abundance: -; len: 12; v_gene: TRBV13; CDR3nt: TGTGCCAGCAGCCGGACAGGGGCTGAAGCTTTCTTT; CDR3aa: CASSRTGAEAFF
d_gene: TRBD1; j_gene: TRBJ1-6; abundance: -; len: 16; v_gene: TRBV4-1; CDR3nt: TGCGCCAGCAGCCAGCCTTGGGACAGGGATAATTCACCCCTCCACTTT; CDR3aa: CASSQPWDRDNSPLHF
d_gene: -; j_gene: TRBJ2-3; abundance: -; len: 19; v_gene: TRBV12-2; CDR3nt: TGTGCAAGTCGCTTATATCTCATCAAAGGCCTAGCGGTCGCAGATACGCAGTATTTT; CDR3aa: CASRLYLIKGLAVADTQYF
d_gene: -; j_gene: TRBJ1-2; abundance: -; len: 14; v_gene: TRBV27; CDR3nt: TGTGCCAGCAGTTCCGGGACGGCGATCTATGGCTACACCTTC; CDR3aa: CASSSGTAIYGYTF
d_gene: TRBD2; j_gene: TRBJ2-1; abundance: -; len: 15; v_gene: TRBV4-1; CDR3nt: TGCGCCAGCAGCCTCCTAGCGGGGGGAGAAAATGAGCAGTTCTTC; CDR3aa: CASSLLAGGENEQFF